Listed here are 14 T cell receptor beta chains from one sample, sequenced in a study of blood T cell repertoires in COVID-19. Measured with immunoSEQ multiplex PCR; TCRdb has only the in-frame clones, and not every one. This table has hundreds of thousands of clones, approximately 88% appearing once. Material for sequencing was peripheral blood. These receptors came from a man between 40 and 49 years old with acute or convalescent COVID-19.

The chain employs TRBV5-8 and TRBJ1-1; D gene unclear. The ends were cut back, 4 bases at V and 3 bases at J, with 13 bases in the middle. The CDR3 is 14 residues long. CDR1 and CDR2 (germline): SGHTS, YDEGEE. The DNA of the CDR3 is TGTGCCAGCAGCCCGAGGATGGAGGACACTGAAGCTTTCTTT. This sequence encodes CASSPRMEDTEAFF.

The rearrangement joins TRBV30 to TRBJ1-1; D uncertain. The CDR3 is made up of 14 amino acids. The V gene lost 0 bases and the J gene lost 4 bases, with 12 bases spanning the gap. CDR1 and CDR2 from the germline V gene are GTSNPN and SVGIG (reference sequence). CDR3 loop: CAWSVGIRGTEAFF. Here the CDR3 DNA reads TGTGCCTGGAGTGTCGGGATTCGTGGCACTGAAGCTTTCTTT.

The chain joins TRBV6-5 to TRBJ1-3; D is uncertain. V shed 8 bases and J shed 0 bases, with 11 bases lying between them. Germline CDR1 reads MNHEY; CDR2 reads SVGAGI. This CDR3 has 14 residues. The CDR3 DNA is TGTGCCAGCGGGGAGAGGCGCTCTGGAAACACCATATATTTT. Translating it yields CASGERRSGNTIYF.

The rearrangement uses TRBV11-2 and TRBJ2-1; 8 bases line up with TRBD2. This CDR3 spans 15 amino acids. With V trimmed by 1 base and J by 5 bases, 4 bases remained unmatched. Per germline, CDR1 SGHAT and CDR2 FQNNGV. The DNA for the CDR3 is TGTGCCAGCAGCTTAGGAGCGGGGGCCCACAATGAGCAGTTCTTC. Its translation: CASSLGAGAHNEQFF.

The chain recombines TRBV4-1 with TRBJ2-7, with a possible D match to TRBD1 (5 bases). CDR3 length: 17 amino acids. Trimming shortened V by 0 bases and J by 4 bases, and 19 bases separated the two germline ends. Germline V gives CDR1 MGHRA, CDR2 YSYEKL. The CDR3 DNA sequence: TGCGCCAGCAGCCAAGATGTGTGGGGTACAGGTTTGTACGAGCAGTACTTC. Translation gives CASSQDVWGTGLYEQYF.

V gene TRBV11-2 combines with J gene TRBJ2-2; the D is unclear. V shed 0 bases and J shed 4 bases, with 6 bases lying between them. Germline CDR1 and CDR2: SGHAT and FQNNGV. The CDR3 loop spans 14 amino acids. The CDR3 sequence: CASSLERVTGELFF. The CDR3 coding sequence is TGTGCCAGCAGCTTAGAACGGGTCACCGGGGAGCTGTTTTTT.

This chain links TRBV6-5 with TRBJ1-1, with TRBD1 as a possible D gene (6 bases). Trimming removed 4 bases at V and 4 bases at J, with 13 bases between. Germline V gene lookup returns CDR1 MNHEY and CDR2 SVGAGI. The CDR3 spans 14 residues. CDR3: CASSSTGRRTEAFF. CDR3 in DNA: TGTGCCAGCAGTTCGACAGGCCGTCGCACTGAAGCTTTCTTT.

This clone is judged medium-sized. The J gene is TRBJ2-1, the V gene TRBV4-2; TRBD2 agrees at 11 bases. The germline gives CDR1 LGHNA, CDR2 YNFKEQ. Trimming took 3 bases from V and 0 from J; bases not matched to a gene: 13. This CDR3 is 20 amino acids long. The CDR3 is CASSQTGTSGGPSSYNEQFF. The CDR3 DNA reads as TGTGCCAGCAGCCAGACCGGGACTAGCGGAGGGCCCAGCTCCTACAATGAGCAGTTCTTC.

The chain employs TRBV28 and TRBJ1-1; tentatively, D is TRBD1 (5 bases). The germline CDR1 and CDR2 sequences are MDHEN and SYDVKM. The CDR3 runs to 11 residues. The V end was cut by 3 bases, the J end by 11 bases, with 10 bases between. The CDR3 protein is CASSLTVRAFF. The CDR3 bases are TGTGCCAGCAGTTTGACAGTGAGGGCTTTCTTT.

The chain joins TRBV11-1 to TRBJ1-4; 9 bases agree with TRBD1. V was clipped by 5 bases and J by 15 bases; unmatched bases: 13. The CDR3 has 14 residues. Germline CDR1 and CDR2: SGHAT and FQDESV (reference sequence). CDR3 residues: CASSRDRASPPVFF. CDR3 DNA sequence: TGTGCCAGCAGCCGGGACAGGGCCTCCCCCCCAGTGTTTTTT.

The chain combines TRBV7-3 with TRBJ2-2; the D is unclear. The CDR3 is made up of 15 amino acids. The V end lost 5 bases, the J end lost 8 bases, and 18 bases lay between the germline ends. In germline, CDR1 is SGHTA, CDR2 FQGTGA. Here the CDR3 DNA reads TGTGCCAGCAGCACAACCCTCAACGGAGTGGGGGAGCTGTTTTTT. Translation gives CASSTTLNGVGELFF.

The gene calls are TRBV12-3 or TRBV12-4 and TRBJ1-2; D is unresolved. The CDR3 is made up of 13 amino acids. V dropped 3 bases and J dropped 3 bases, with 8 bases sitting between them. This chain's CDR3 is CASSLREDYGYTF. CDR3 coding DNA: TGTGCCAGCAGTTTGAGAGAGGACTATGGCTACACCTTC.

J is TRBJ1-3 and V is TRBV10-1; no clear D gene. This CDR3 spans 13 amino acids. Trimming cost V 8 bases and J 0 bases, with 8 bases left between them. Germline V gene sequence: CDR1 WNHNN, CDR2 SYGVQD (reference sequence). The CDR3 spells CASPSVSGNTIYF. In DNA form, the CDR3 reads TGCGCCAGCCCGAGTGTCTCTGGAAACACCATATATTTT.

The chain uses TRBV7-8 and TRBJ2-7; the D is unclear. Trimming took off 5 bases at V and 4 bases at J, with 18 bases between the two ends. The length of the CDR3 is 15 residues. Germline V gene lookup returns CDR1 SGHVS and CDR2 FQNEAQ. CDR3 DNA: TGTGCCAGCAGCCCGTACCCCGGTCCTGATTACGAGCAGTACTTC. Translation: CASSPYPGPDYEQYF.